This T cell receptor beta chain was captured in a study of tissue T cells after allogeneic stem cell transplantation (dated by TCRdb to the early 2020s). With regard to the full study: The study profiled TCR beta repertoires across many tissues from research autopsies of patients with and without GVHD, plus mouse models of GVHD. The human arm was conducted as a prospective observational study, and neither blinding nor randomization was performed.

The sample's time point, from its label and the paper: mouse harvest day 7 after allogeneic transplant. Mouse grafts consisting of 10^7 T-cell-depleted bone marrow cells combined with 10^6 splenic CD5+ T cells were administered by tail vein injection. Mouse GVHD was modeled in a major MHC-mismatch B6 (H2b) into BALB/c (H2d) model, with tissues profiled at day 7 or 14. On day 7 or 14 post-transplant, mouse tissues and retro-orbital blood were harvested with separate sterile tools for each animal, and livers were flushed beforehand. Before genomic DNA was isolated with the DNeasy Blood & Tissue Kit, mouse tissues were minced with razor blades in buffered saline. Details on this clone: What this receptor recognizes is not known. Gene designations and germline sequences in this entry are those of the mouse. The read ends 1 residue early relative to the CDR3; the germline J gene fills the gap.

V lost 2 bases and J lost 3 bases, and the count of bases not matched to a germline gene is 0. Including cysteine and phenylalanine, the CDR3 has 13 amino acids. The CDR3 was read in part: 36 bases, with the frame set at base 1. From the germline V gene, CDR1 is GFQATS and CDR2 is STVNSAI. Preparation of the library involved the immunoSEQ multiplex PCR assay. TCRbeta CDR3 sequencing was performed at survey depth by Adaptive Biotechnologies, and CDR3 sequences, V/J genes, productive frequency and template counts were reported. TCR beta CDR3 regions were amplified from genomic DNA rather than RNA. In the paper's pipeline: Pairwise repertoire overlap between tissues was quantified with Jensen-Shannon divergence, where 1 means complete divergence and 0 identical. Tissues were clustered by single-linkage agglomerative hierarchical clustering of pairwise JSD values, and the clustering results were displayed as dendrograms. All patient samples were analyzed with GLIPH2 using simulation_depth 1000, kmer_min_depth 3 and cdr3_length_cutoff 8, and only groups containing more than two unique CDR3s were kept. In a standardized tissue-overlap score, Jaccard GLIPH-group overlap across patients was extrapolated to a standard repertoire size of 1000 clones. Associations of diversity with clinical or experimental variables used linear mixed-effect models with tissue fixed effects and individual random effects. Held by TCRdb, this immuneACCESS table contains in-frame sequences only and omits some clones. Under half of the omission traces to an unresolved V gene where checked; the cause of the rest is unknown. That table furnishes V, J and clone size, whereas the DNA furnished D and trimming. The sample records some 4,000 clones, roughly 51% of which are singletons. The top ten constitute less than 8.5% of the sample.

Broader findings and caveats from the paper: In both patients and mice, T cells from blood and spleen covered only a limited part of the TCR repertoire found in tissues. Which tissue TCRs were alloreactive or antigen-specific was not determined in the study, and some of the clones might have been host cells that persisted. Within patients, how anatomically similar tissues were was a major factor shaping TCR repertoire composition, regardless of disease or transplant status. Sampling depth was acknowledged as a limitation, and the patient cohort was both small and clinically heterogeneous. Only a few T cell clones appeared in more than one patient, yet motif-based clustering showed tissue-specific repertoire signatures that were shared between patients.

This clonotype was obtained from a female BALB/c mouse given C57BL/6 T cells with graft-versus-host disease after an allogeneic hematopoietic cell transplant. In this chain, TRBV20 is recombined with TRBJ1-3, with 8 bases aligning to TRBD1. Sequencing was performed on lymph node tissue. The part of the CDR3 DNA that was read is TGTGGTGCTAGGACAGGGGGTGGAAATACGCTCTAT. Translated, this gives CGARTGGGNTLY. In full, the CDR3 reads CGARTGGGNTLYF.